This TCR beta chain was identified during a study of blood T cell repertoires in COVID-19. Study details: Sites in the United States, Italy and Spain provided acute and convalescent COVID-19 samples. From T cells, B-cell-depleted T cells, or PBMCs came the material, which was cDNA or gDNA.

Methods used by the authors: Estimation of nucleated cell counts relied on the amplification of reference gene primers. Using immunoSEQ multiplex PCR, the repertoire was profiled, and TCRdb retains in-frame clones only, with some absent. The V and J calls and clone size are taken from that table; D and trimming were inferred from the DNA. The sample lists around 120,000 clones; 78% were seen once. V dropped 7 bases and J dropped 6; count of bases not matched to a gene: 4. The germline CDR1 and CDR2 sequences are SNHLY and FYNNEI. The CDR3 has 12 amino acids. The V call is TRBV2, the J call TRBJ1-1; TRBD1 matches at 8 bases. This TCR came from a man aged 65 to 85 with acute or convalescent COVID-19. The sequenced sample consisted of peripheral blood. The CDR3 here is CASTGQGSEAFF. The CDR3 nucleotides read TGTGCCAGCACTGGACAGGGATCTGAAGCTTTCTTT.